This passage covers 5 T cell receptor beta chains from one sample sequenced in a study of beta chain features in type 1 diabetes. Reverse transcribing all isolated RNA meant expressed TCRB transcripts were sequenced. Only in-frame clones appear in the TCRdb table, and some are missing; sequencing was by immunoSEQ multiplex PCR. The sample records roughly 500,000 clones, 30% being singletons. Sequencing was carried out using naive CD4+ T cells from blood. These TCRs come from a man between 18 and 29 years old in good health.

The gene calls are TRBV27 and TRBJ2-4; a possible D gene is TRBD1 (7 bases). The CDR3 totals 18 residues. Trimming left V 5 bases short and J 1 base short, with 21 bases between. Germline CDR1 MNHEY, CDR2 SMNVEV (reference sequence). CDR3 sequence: CASSPSTGRGPAKNIQYF. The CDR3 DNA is TGTGCCAGCAGTCCATCGACAGGGCGGGGCCCGGCCAAAAACATTCAGTACTTC.

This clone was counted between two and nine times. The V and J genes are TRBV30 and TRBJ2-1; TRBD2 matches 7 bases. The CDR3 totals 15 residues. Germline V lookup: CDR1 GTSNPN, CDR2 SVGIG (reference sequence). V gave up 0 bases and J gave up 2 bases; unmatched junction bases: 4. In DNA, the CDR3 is TGTGCCTGGAGTGTAGAGCGGGGTACCTACAATGAGCAGTTCTTC. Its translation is CAWSVERGTYNEQFF.

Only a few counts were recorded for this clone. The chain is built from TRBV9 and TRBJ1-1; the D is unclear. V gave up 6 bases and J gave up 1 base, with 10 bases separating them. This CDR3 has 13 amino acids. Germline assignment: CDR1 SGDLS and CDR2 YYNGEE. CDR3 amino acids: CASNEWGNTEAFF. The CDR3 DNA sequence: TGTGCCAGCAACGAATGGGGGAACACTGAAGCTTTCTTT.

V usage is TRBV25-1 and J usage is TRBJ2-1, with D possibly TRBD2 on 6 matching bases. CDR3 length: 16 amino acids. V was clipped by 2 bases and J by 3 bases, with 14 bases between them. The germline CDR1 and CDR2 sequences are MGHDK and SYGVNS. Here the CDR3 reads CASSEGGVPIYNEQFF. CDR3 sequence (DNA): TGTGCCAGCAGTGAAGGCGGGGTGCCGATCTACAATGAGCAGTTCTTC.

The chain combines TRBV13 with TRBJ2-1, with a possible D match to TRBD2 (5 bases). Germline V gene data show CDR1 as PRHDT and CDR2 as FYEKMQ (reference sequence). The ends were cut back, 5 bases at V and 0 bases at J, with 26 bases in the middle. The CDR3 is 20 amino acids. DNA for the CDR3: TGTGCCAGCAGCATTAGTCGTGGAAGAGCGGTGAAGAGCTCCTACAATGAGCAGTTCTTC. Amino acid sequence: CASSISRGRAVKSSYNEQFF.